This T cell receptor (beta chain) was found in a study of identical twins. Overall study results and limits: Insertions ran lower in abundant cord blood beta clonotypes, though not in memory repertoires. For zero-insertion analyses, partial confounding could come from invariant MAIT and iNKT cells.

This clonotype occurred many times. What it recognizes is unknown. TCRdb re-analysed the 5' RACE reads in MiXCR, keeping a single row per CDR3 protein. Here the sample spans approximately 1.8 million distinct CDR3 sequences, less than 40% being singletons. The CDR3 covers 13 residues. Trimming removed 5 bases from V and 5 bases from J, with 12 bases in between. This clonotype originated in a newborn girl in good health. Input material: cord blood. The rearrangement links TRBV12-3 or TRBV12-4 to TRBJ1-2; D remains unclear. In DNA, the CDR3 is TGTGCCAGCAGTCCCTTGACGGTATATGGCTACACCTTC. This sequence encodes CASSPLTVYGYTF.